This entry is about one TCR beta chain. What it binds is not known. These data belong to a study of OX40 agonist ivuxolimab in advanced cancers. The overall study: Dose-escalation patients were diagnosed with hepatocellular carcinoma, melanoma, renal cell cancer or head and neck cancer.

Sequencing was performed with immunoSEQ multiplex PCR; in TCRdb, only in-frame clones are kept and a portion is missing. The sample has 50,000 to 65,000 clones; around 90% are singletons. The germline V gene encodes CDR1 MNHEY and CDR2 SMNVEV (reference sequence). V lost 5 bases, J lost 1 base, and 15 bases lay in between. This CDR3 has 16 amino acids. Study results and caveats: More expanded clones were found, on average, in CD8+ than in CD4+ T cells.

The chain combines TRBV27 with TRBJ2-1; D uncertain. The sequencing used CD4+ or CD8+ T cells sorted from blood, collected in a trial of the OX40 agonist ivuxolimab. The clonotype originates from an adult with an advanced solid tumor such as melanoma, head and neck, liver or kidney cancer. CDR3 nucleotides: TGTGCCAGCAGTGATCCGTCGGGTAGGTCCTACAATGAGCAGTTCTTC. Amino acid sequence: CASSDPSGRSYNEQFF.